This TCR beta chain was sequenced during a study of OX40 agonist ivuxolimab in advanced cancers. This clone was recorded a few times. Only in-frame clones appear in the TCRdb table, and some are missing; sequencing was by immunoSEQ multiplex PCR. The table records about 60,000 clones, 88% of them present only once. The V gene's germline CDR1 is SGHAT and CDR2 FQNNGV. V shed 1 base and J 8 bases; nucleotides not matched to a gene: 14. The CDR3 has 18 residues. This sequence joins TRBV11-2 and TRBJ1-2; 12 nucleotides match TRBD1. The TCR comes from an adult with an advanced solid tumor such as melanoma, head and neck, liver or kidney cancer. The source was CD4+ or CD8+ T cells sorted from blood, collected in a trial of the OX40 agonist ivuxolimab. The CDR3 loop is CASSLAFLSGQGAGGYTF. In DNA, the CDR3 is TGTGCCAGCAGCTTAGCGTTTCTCTCGGGACAGGGGGCCGGAGGCTACACCTTC.